The clone carrying this TCR beta chain was counted at least ten times. Amplification yielded TCR beta CDR3 regions, with RNA transcripts as the source. During a first-round RT-PCR of the TCR CDR3, the HTBI primer set was used. In TCRdb, the multiplex PCR reads were re-called with MiXCR into one record per CDR3 protein. This table holds fewer than 350,000 distinct CDR3 sequences, roughly 20% found once. The data are from a study of T cells in Graves' hyperthyroidism and ophthalmopathy. Disease duration under 2 months; hyperthyroidism patients were aged 18 to 65. The study excluded patients with uncontrolled infection, other autoimmune disease, pregnancy or lactation. Together with thyroid ultrasound, orbital computed tomography, serum thyroxine and TRAb, clinical symptoms were used for diagnoses. This TCR was sampled from a woman between 45 and 60 years old with Graves' hyperthyroidism. The sequenced sample was blood.

CDR3 coding DNA: TGTGCCAGCAGTTACAGGGGACAGAACACTGAAGCTTTCTTT. Its protein product is CASSYRGQNTEAFF. This chain connects TRBV6-5 to TRBJ1-1; a possible D gene is TRBD1 (6 bases). Trimming shortened V by 2 bases and J by 1 base, and 8 bases separated the two germline ends. This CDR3 has 14 residues. Looked up from germline, CDR1 is MNHEY and CDR2 is SVGAGI.